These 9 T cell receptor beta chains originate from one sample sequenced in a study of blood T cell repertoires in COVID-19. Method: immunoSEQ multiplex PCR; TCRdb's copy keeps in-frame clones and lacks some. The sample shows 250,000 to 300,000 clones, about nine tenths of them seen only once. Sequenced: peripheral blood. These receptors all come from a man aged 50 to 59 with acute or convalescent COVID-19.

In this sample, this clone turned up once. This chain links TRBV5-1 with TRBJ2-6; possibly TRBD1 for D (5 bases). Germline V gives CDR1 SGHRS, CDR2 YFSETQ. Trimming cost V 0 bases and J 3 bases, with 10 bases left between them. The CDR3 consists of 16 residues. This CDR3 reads CASSLEGNGGANVLTF. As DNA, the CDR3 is TGCGCCAGCAGCTTGGAGGGGAACGGTGGGGCCAACGTCCTGACTTTC.

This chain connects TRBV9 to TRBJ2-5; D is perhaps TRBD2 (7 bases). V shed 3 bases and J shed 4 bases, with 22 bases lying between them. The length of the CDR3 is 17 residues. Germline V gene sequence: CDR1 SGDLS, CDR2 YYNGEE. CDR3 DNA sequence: TGTGCCAGCAGCGCGCGCGGGGGCGGTGTTGCCCGAGAGACCCAGTACTTC. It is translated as CASSARGGGVARETQYF. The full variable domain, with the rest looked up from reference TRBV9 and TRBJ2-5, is DSGVTQTPKHLITATGQRVTLRCSPRSGDLSVYWYQQSLDQGLQFLIQYYNGEERAKGNILERFSAQQFPDLHSELNLSSLELGDSALYFCASSARGGGVARETQYFGPGTRLLVL.

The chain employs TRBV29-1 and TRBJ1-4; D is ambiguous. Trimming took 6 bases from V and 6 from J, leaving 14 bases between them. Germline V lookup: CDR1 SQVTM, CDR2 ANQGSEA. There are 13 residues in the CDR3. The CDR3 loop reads CSVLSSGDEKLFF. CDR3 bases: TGCAGCGTGCTCAGTTCCGGAGATGAAAAACTGTTTTTT.

As DNA, the CDR3 is TGTGCCAGTAGGCCCCACCGGGACAGGGACTACGAGCAGTACTTC. Amino acid sequence: CASRPHRDRDYEQYF. The rearrangement joins TRBV19 to TRBJ2-7, with 9 nucleotides matching TRBD1. The CDR3 has 15 residues. Germline CDR1 LNHDA, CDR2 SQIVND (reference sequence). The V segment lost 6 bases and the J segment 3 bases; nucleotides outside the gene matches: 9.

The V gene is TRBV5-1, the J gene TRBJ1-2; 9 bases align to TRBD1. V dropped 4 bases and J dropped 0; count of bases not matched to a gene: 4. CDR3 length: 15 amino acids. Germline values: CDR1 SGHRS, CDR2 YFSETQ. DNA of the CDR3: TGCGCCAGCAGCCAGGACAGGGGAGCTAACTATGGCTACACCTTC. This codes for CASSQDRGANYGYTF.

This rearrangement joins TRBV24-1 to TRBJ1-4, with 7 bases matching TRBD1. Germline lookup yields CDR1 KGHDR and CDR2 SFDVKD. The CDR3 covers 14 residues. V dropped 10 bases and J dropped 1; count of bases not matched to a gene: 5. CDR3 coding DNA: TGTGCCACAAGCCACAGGGGAACTAATGAAAAACTGTTTTTT. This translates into CATSHRGTNEKLFF.

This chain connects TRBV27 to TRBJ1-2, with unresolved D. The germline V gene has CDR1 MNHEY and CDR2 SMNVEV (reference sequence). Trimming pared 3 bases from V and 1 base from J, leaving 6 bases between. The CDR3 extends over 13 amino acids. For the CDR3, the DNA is TGTGCCAGCAGTTTTGGCGGTAACTATGGCTACACCTTC. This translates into CASSFGGNYGYTF.

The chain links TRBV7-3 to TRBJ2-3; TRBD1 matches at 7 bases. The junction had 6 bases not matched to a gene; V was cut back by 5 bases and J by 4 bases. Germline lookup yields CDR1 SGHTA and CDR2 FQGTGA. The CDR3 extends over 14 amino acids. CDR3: CASSPDRVSDTQYF. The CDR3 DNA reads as TGTGCCAGCAGCCCAGACAGGGTCTCAGATACGCAGTATTTT.

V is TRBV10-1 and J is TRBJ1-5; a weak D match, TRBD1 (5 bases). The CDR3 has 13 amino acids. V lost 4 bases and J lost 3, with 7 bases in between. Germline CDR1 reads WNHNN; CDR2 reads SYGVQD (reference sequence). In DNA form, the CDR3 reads TGCGCCAGCAGTGGGGGCCCCAATCAGCCCCAGCATTTT. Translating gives CASSGGPNQPQHF.